This T cell receptor (beta chain) came from a study of regulatory T cells in long-lasting Graves disease. Described time point: newly diagnosed GD, antithyroid drugs for less than 3 months. Preparation of the TCR library used RNA extracted from PBMCs. The V gene's germline CDR1 is SGHRS and CDR2 YFSETQ. The CDR3 has 12 residues. This clonotype was seen repeatedly, ten times or more. An end of the junction does not agree with germline; a read error may underlie this. CDR3 regions were amplified by Arm-PCR using iRepertoire HTBI primers to build TCR beta libraries. TCRdb fed the multiplex PCR reads into MiXCR, producing one record per CDR3 protein. The repertoire holds around 320,000 distinct CDR3 sequences, with roughly a sixth as singletons. In addition, the sample was reused for a study of T cells in Graves' hyperthyroidism and ophthalmopathy.

The sequence was collected from a man between 40 and 49 years old with Graves disease. Material: peripheral blood mononuclear cells (PBMCs), obtained at new diagnosis, from a patient treated with antithyroid drugs. V is TRBV5-1 and J is TRBJ2-3; no clear D. CDR3 residues: CASSTSADTQYF. DNA of the CDR3: TGTGCCAGCAGCACAAGCGCAGATACGCAGTATTTT.